These 17 T cell receptor beta chains share one sample of origin, sequenced in a study of STAT3 mutations in large granular lymphocyte leukemia. Broader study findings: Every T-LGLL patient had at least one immunodominant TCRbeta clonotype.

No antigen has been identified for these receptors. Data came from immunoSEQ multiplex PCR; TCRdb stores just in-frame clones and leaves some out. Among 9,500 to 12,000 clones listed, 85% were seen once. Sequenced input: peripheral blood mononuclear cells. These receptors originate from a man of 80 years or more with T-cell large granular lymphocyte leukemia. Some clones in this sample may be carry-over from other donors' samples.

The chain recombines TRBV10-2 with TRBJ2-7, with TRBD1 identical over 7 bases. Germline loops: CDR1 WSHSY, CDR2 SAAADI. The CDR3 is 13 residues long. Unmatched junction bases numbered 8, after V lost 6 bases and J lost 6 bases. Written as DNA, the CDR3 is TGCGCCAGCAGCCGGGACAGTGAGTCCGAGCAGTACTTC. Its translation is CASSRDSESEQYF.

The J gene is TRBJ1-3, the V gene TRBV5-6; no firm D call. Germline V gene sequence: CDR1 SGHDT, CDR2 YYEEEE. The CDR3 sequence is 11 residues long. The V gene lost 2 bases and the J gene lost 6 bases, with 3 bases spanning the gap. Here the CDR3 DNA reads TGTGCCAGCAGCTTACAAAACACCATATATTTT. It translates to CASSLQNTIYF. Together with reference TRBV5-6 and TRBJ1-3, the CDR3 gives the full variable domain: DAGVTQSPTHLIKTRGQQVTLRCSPKSGHDTVSWYQQALGQGPQFIFQYYEEEERQRGNFPDRFSGHQFPNYSSELNVNALLLGDSALYLCASSLQNTIYFGEGSWLTVV.

The DNA for the CDR3 is TGTGCCAGCAGCGTCTCCCTGACAGGGAATAATGGCTACACCTTC. It is translated as CASSVSLTGNNGYTF. The V and J genes are TRBV7-9 and TRBJ1-2; 7 bases are a match to TRBD1. The CDR3 contains 15 residues. Germline V lookup: CDR1 SEHNR, CDR2 FQNEAQ (reference sequence). With 5 bases clipped from V and 6 bases from J, the junction kept 12 bases outside the gene matches.

This chain joins TRBV5-4 and TRBJ1-2; tentatively, D is TRBD1 (5 bases). Trimming stripped 4 bases from V and 3 bases from J, with 13 bases between. CDR1 SGHNT and CDR2 YYREEE come from the germline V gene (reference sequence). The CDR3 spans 14 residues. The CDR3 DNA follows: TGTGCCAGCAGCGGGGGGGGGATCGACTATGGCTACACCTTC. This encodes CASSGGGIDYGYTF. Full variable domain (rest looked up from reference TRBV5-4 and TRBJ1-2): ETGVTQSPTHLIKTRGQQVTLRCSSQSGHNTVSWYQQALGQGPQFIFQYYREEENGRGNFPPRFSGLQFPNYSSELNVNALELDDSALYLCASSGGGIDYGYTFGSGTRLTVV.

The chain couples TRBV5-4 to TRBJ2-5; D gene ambiguous. The germline V gene encodes CDR1 SGHNT and CDR2 YYREEE (reference sequence). The V end lost 4 bases, the J end lost 2 bases, and 18 bases lay between the germline ends. There are 16 residues in the CDR3. The CDR3 loop reads CASSATQTLGQETQYF. The CDR3 DNA reads TGTGCCAGCAGCGCGACCCAGACCCTGGGGCAAGAGACCCAGTACTTC. Supplemented by reference TRBV5-4 and TRBJ2-5, the full variable domain reads ETGVTQSPTHLIKTRGQQVTLRCSSQSGHNTVSWYQQALGQGPQFIFQYYREEENGRGNFPPRFSGLQFPNYSSELNVNALELDDSALYLCASSATQTLGQETQYFGPGTRLLVL.

This clone has a handful of counts. The gene calls are TRBV7-9 and TRBJ2-7; 7 bases line up with TRBD2. This CDR3 has 12 residues. The V gene's germline CDR1 is SEHNR and CDR2 FQNEAQ (reference sequence). Trimming at V came to 3 bases and at J to 7 bases, leaving 3 bases not matched to a gene. The CDR3: CASSFGGGEQYF. The CDR3 nucleotides are TGTGCCAGCAGCTTTGGGGGAGGGGAGCAGTACTTC.

The CDR3 loop reads CAWSPPGTFNSPLHF. In DNA form, the CDR3 reads TGTGCCTGGAGTCCCCCTGGGACTTTTAATTCACCCCTCCACTTT. The rearrangement uses TRBV30 and TRBJ1-6; D perhaps matches TRBD1 (5 bases). V shed 2 bases and J shed 6 bases, with 14 bases lying between them. The germline V gene encodes CDR1 GTSNPN and CDR2 SVGIG (reference sequence). This CDR3 spans 15 amino acids.

This clone was counted only a few times. This chain connects TRBV5-1 to TRBJ2-3; D assignment may be TRBD1 or TRBD2 (5 bases each). The V and J ends lost 3 bases and 4 bases respectively, with 15 bases between them. Germline lookup yields CDR1 SGHRS and CDR2 YFSETQ. The CDR3 length is 15 residues. The CDR3 DNA reads as TGCGCCAGCAGCTCGGAAGAGGGGCTAGCAGATACGCAGTATTTT. Translated, it gives CASSSEEGLADTQYF.

The chain carries TRBV29-1 and TRBJ1-5; 10 bases match TRBD1. Germline CDR1 reads SQVTM; CDR2 reads ANQGSEA. CDR3 length: 13 residues. The trim removed 7 bases at V and 5 bases at J, leaving 5 bases unmatched. The CDR3 protein is CSAQTGGDQPQHF. CDR3 DNA sequence: TGCAGCGCGCAGACAGGGGGCGATCAGCCCCAGCATTTT.

The rearrangement uses TRBV4-3 and TRBJ2-6, with TRBD1 matching over 10 bases. V lost 3 bases, J lost 3 bases, and 8 bases stayed unmatched. Per the germline V gene, CDR1 is LGHNA and CDR2 is YSLEER. The length of the CDR3 is 18 residues. The CDR3 bases are TGCGCCAGCAGCCAGGGACAGGGGATTGGTGGTGGGGCCAACGTCCTGACTTTC. Translation gives CASSQGQGIGGGANVLTF.

This sequence joins TRBV7-8 and TRBJ1-4; 7 bases are a match to TRBD1. This CDR3 has 15 amino acids. Germline CDR1 and CDR2: SGHVS and FQNEAQ. Trimming cost V 5 bases and J 8 bases; bases outside gene matches: 11. Here the CDR3 reads CASSLTGASSEKLFF. For the CDR3, the DNA is TGTGCCAGCAGCCTTACAGGGGCGAGCAGCGAAAAACTGTTTTTT.

V gene TRBV7-2 combines with J gene TRBJ2-7; 11 nucleotides agree with TRBD1. With 0 bases clipped from V and 2 bases from J, the junction kept 6 bases outside the gene matches. CDR1 is SGHTA and CDR2 is FQGNSA in the germline V gene. The length of the CDR3 is 17 residues. Written as DNA, the CDR3 is TGTGCCAGCAGCTTAGCAGCCGTGGGACAGGGGGCCTACGAGCAGTACTTC. Amino acids: CASSLAAVGQGAYEQYF. The whole variable domain, filled in from reference TRBV7-2 and TRBJ2-7, reads GAGVSQSPSNKVTEKGKDVELRCDPISGHTALYWYRQSLGQGLEFLIYFQGNSAPDKSGLPSDRFSAERTGGSVSTLTIQRTQQEDSAVYLCASSLAAVGQGAYEQYFGPGTRLTVT.

The V call is TRBV28, the J call TRBJ1-2, with D hard to call. This CDR3 spans 11 amino acids. Trimming stripped 7 bases from V and 8 bases from J, with 11 bases between. CDR1 and CDR2 from the germline V gene are MDHEN and SYDVKM. CDR3 DNA sequence: TGTGCCAGCACCCCTTATGGGGGCTACACCTTC. Residues: CASTPYGGYTF.

Written as DNA, the CDR3 is TGCGCCAGCAGCCAGGTAACAGGGGACTCGTATGGCTACACCTTC. It encodes CASSQVTGDSYGYTF. The chain employs TRBV4-3 and TRBJ1-2; 7 bases are shared with TRBD1. Germline CDR1 reads LGHNA; CDR2 reads YSLEER. The ends lost 3 bases at V and 5 bases at J; junction bases unmatched: 9. The CDR3 spans 15 residues.

The rearrangement links TRBV5-1 to TRBJ1-4, with D tentatively TRBD1 (5 bases). The CDR3 extends over 14 amino acids. Germline CDR1 reads SGHRS; CDR2 reads YFSETQ. V dropped 4 bases and J dropped 4 bases, with 11 bases sitting between them. The DNA for the CDR3 is TGCGCCAGCAGCCCATTGACAGTTAATGAAAAACTGTTTTTT. Its protein is CASSPLTVNEKLFF.

The table lists this clone with a few counts. The chain couples TRBV7-9 to TRBJ2-3; the D is unclear. Looked up from germline, CDR1 is SEHNR and CDR2 is FQNEAQ (reference sequence). V lost 2 bases and J lost 4, with 4 bases in between. This CDR3 comprises 12 residues. In DNA, the CDR3 is TGTGCCAGCAGCTTATCTTCAGATACGCAGTATTTT. This codes for CASSLSSDTQYF.

The chain links TRBV19 to TRBJ2-6; no definite D call. V shed 6 bases and J shed 0 bases, with 9 bases lying between them. CDR3 length: 15 amino acids. CDR1 is LNHDA, CDR2 SQIVND, per germline (reference sequence). The CDR3 sequence is CASRRWDSGANVLTF. The CDR3 DNA reads TGTGCCAGTAGAAGGTGGGACTCTGGGGCCAACGTCCTGACTTTC.